This T cell receptor (beta chain) was obtained from a study of blood T cell repertoires in COVID-19. Study-level information: Both acute and convalescent COVID-19 samples were obtained from the United States, Italy and Spain. Sample material is recorded as cDNA or gDNA derived from T cells, B-cell-depleted T cells, or PBMCs.

This clone was seen a handful of times. Produced via immunoSEQ multiplex PCR; TCRdb's table is partial and in-frame only. The table lists 120,000 to 150,000 clones, approximately 90% of them singletons. The germline gives CDR1 SEHNR, CDR2 FQNEAQ (reference sequence). This CDR3 is built from 16 residues. V gave up 5 bases and J gave up 0 bases, with 16 bases separating them. The chain carries TRBV7-9 and TRBJ1-1, with D possibly matching TRBD1 (6 bases). The receptor was derived from a human donor in a cohort sampled during active COVID-19. Sequences were obtained from peripheral blood. Here the CDR3 DNA reads TGTGCCAGCAGCCCCCGACAGGCACTAATGAACACTGAAGCTTTCTTT. This encodes CASSPRQALMNTEAFF. The full variable domain, rest sourced from reference TRBV7-9 and TRBJ1-1, is DTGVSQNPRHKITKRGQNVTFRCDPISEHNRLYWYRQTLGQGPEFLTYFQNEAQLEKSRLLSDRFSAERPKGSFSTLEIQRTEQGDSAMYLCASSPRQALMNTEAFFGQGTRLTVV.